This T cell receptor beta chain was recorded in a study of neurological immune-mediated disorders. Study-wide findings and caveats: Levels of TCR clonal expansion peaked in HTLV-1-associated myelopathy and reached their lowest in multiple sclerosis, under those of healthy controls. The study found no CDR3 amino acid sequences shared by expanded clones across subjects, suggesting private repertoires in all groups.

About this clonotype itself: Its target is unknown.

cDNA was made by 5'RACE with 10-nucleotide random UMIs. Each CDR3 protein is one row after TCRdb ran MiXCR on the 5' RACE reads. The data contain approximately 50,000 distinct CDR3 sequences, about 9.4% of them singletons. Trimming took 9 bases from V and 8 from J; bases not matched to a gene: 14. This CDR3 region has 14 residues. Germline CDR1 and CDR2: SGHRS and YFSETQ. The TCR was taken from a man between 65 and 85 years old with HTLV-1-associated myelopathy (HAM/TSP). The material sequenced was PBMCs. The genes are TRBV5-1 and TRBJ2-3; TRBD2 matches 8 bases. DNA of the CDR3: TGCGCCACCAGGCGGCGGGAGGTTGGTGGTACGCAGTATTTT. It encodes CATRRREVGGTQYF.